This T cell receptor beta chain came from a study of patients and donors after allogeneic stem cell transplantation. The CDR3 is 14 residues long. Germline V gene data show CDR1 as MNHEY and CDR2 as SMNVEV (reference sequence). V was shortened by 4 bases and J by 2 bases, with 10 bases between the two germline ends. This clonotype was counted only a few times. TCRdb independently ran MiXCR on the RT-PCR reads; one entry per CDR3 protein. The sample records hundreds of thousands of distinct CDR3 sequences, roughly 17% being singletons. The sequence was obtained from a human donor who was either an allogeneic HSCT recipient or a stem cell or donor lymphocyte infusion donor (not recorded which). It is not recorded whose cells these are; they may come from a transplant donor. V and J are TRBV27 and TRBJ2-3, with D tentatively TRBD2 (5 bases). The sequenced material came from blood, either unsorted or a sorted T cell fraction (not recorded which). CDR3 nucleotides: TGTGCCAGCAGTTCACTAGACTCCACAGATACGCAGTATTTT. Amino acids: CASSSLDSTDTQYF.